This TCR beta chain was sequenced during a study of blood T cell repertoires in COVID-19. Germline V gene lookup returns CDR1 MGHRA and CDR2 YSYEKL. The CDR3 loop spans 14 amino acids. V was pared by 1 base and J by 0 bases, with 7 bases between. Data came from immunoSEQ multiplex PCR; TCRdb stores just in-frame clones and leaves some out. The data contain about 190,000 clones, 70% to 85% of them singletons. The chain is built from TRBV4-1 and TRBJ2-7; D remains unclear. The sequence derives from a woman aged 25-40 years who had recovered from COVID-19. Sequencing input: PBMCs or T cells enriched from blood (not recorded which). CDR3 region: CASSQGSFSYEQYF. The CDR3 bases are TGCGCCAGCAGCCAAGGTTCCTTCTCCTACGAGCAGTACTTC.